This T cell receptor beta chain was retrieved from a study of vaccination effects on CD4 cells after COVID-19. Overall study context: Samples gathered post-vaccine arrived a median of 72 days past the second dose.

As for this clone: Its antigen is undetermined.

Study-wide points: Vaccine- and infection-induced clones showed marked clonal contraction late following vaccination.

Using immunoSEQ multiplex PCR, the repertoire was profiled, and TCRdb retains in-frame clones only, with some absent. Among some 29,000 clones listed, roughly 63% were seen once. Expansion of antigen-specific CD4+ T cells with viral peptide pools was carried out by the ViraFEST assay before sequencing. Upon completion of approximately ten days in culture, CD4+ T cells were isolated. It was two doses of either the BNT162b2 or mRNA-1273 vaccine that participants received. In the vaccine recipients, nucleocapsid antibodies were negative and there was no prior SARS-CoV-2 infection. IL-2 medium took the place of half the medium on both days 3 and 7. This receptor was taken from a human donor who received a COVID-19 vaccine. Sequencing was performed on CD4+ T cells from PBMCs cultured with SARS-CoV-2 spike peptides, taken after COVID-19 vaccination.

CDR3 amino acids: CASRPGGHNSPLHF. CDR3 bases: TGTGCCAGCAGACCGGGCGGACATAATTCACCCCTCCACTTT. This rearrangement joins TRBV11-2 to TRBJ1-6; no clear D. V was pared by 6 bases and J by 5 bases, with 11 bases between. This CDR3 contains 14 residues. Germline V gene sequence: CDR1 SGHAT, CDR2 FQNNGV.